This T cell receptor (beta chain) was recorded in a study of graft-versus-host responses after intestinal transplantation. Turning to the study itself: Transplantation in recipients was multivisceral, liver-intestinal, or isolated intestinal. Points from the study as a whole: GvH clones surfaced in recipient marrow, some emerging earlier in ileum or blood.

On this clone itself: No antigen is known for it.

Germline CDR1 reads DFQATT; CDR2 reads SNEGSKA (reference sequence). The CDR3 runs 11 residues. V was pared by 3 bases and J by 8 bases, with 5 bases between. The repertoire was sequenced with immunoSEQ multiplex PCR; TCRdb's copy has only in-frame clones and lacks some. Of roughly 100,000 clones in the sample, roughly 84% were seen once. This specimen consisted of unstimulated CD4+ T cells sorted from spleen or lymph node cells, obtained before intestinal transplant. The V call is TRBV20-1, the J call TRBJ1-6; possibly TRBD1 for D (5 bases). The TCR sequence derives from a human donor who received an intestinal transplant. This CDR3 is CSARGDSPLHF. CDR3 nucleotide sequence: TGCAGTGCTAGGGGGGATTCACCCCTCCACTTT.